The next 26 T cell receptor beta chains were all read from a single sample in a study of blood T cells in healthy people across ages. A sample-barcoded 5' primer and a J-beta primer mix were used in a second PCR of about 7 to 12 cycles. TCRdb analysed the 5' RACE reads with MiXCR anew, one entry per CDR3 protein. The sample has about 500,000 distinct CDR3 sequences, about 25% seen once. These data also featured in a second study, about T cells of mothers and their children.

The sample was blood. These receptors all stem from a boy aged 10-17 years in good health.

The chain combines TRBV20-1 with TRBJ2-1; 16 nucleotides line up with TRBD2. V was clipped by 5 bases and J by 0 bases; unmatched bases: 10. This CDR3 has 19 amino acids. Per germline, CDR1 DFQATT and CDR2 SNEGSKA (reference sequence). The CDR3 DNA reads TGCAGTGCTGGAACCCCGGGACTAGCGGGAGGGAGCTCCTACAATGAGCAGTTCTTC. The encoded protein is CSAGTPGLAGGSSYNEQFF.

The chain uses TRBV29-1 and TRBJ1-2; 8 positions agree with TRBD1. Germline V gene lookup returns CDR1 SQVTM and CDR2 ANQGSEA. J gave up 4 bases and V 7 bases, and 8 bases lay outside the gene matches. CDR3 size: 13 residues. The CDR3, as DNA: TGCAGCGCCTTGACAGGGGAGGGCTATGGCTACACCTTC. It translates to CSALTGEGYGYTF.

This clonotype has a handful of counts. V gene TRBV4-1 combines with J gene TRBJ1-5; D ambiguous. The CDR3 is made up of 18 amino acids. CDR1 and CDR2 from the germline V gene are MGHRA and YSYEKL. Trimming stripped 0 bases from V and 0 bases from J, with 15 bases between. DNA for the CDR3: TGCGCCAGCAGCCAAGATCCTGTCGGGGAACATAGCAATCAGCCCCAGCATTTT. This codes for CASSQDPVGEHSNQPQHF.

CDR3 region: CASSLFPQGSGANVLTF. Here the CDR3 DNA reads TGTGCCAGTAGCCTTTTCCCGCAGGGCTCTGGGGCCAACGTCCTGACTTTC. The rearrangement joins TRBV7-2 to TRBJ2-6; perhaps TRBD1 as D (5 bases). The CDR3 is 17 amino acids. V lost 9 bases, J lost 0 bases, and 18 bases lay in between. Germline V gene lookup returns CDR1 SGHTA and CDR2 FQGNSA.

The chain couples TRBV20-1 to TRBJ2-1; D may be TRBD1 (6 bases). The CDR3 is 14 amino acids. The germline V gene has CDR1 DFQATT and CDR2 SNEGSKA (reference sequence). Trimming pared 0 bases from V and 7 bases from J, leaving 13 bases between. CDR3 sequence reads: CSARDLRGFNEQFF. The CDR3 region has the DNA TGCAGTGCTAGAGATCTCAGGGGATTTAATGAGCAGTTCTTC.

The gene calls are TRBV7-9 and TRBJ2-3; 9 nucleotides line up with TRBD2. Trimming removed 4 bases from V and 0 bases from J; junction bases left unmatched: 5. Germline-derived CDR1 and CDR2 are SEHNR and FQNEAQ (reference sequence). The CDR3 runs 16 residues. The CDR3 DNA follows: TGTGCCAGCAGCTGGGGACTAGCAGTAAGCACAGATACGCAGTATTTT. This codes for CASSWGLAVSTDTQYF.

V usage is TRBV7-2 and J usage is TRBJ2-5, with D perhaps assigned TRBD1 or TRBD2 (6 bases each). With the DNA end fitting TRBJ2-7 better, the J assignment may be wrong. The CDR3 is 15 amino acids. Germline CDR1 is SGHTA and CDR2 is FQGNSA. CDR3 in amino acids: CASSLAGGSPYEQYF. Here the CDR3 DNA reads TGTGCCAGCAGCTTAGCCGGGGGCTCGCCCTACGAGCAGTACTTC.

This clonotype was counted between two and nine times. The chain has TRBV7-2 and TRBJ2-2, with TRBD1 matching 10 bases. V dropped 5 bases and J dropped 7; count of bases not matched to a gene: 10. CDR3 size: 16 residues. Germline CDR1 and CDR2: SGHTA and FQGNSA. The CDR3 region is CASSQDRGLRIGELFF. CDR3 DNA sequence: TGTGCCAGCAGCCAAGACAGGGGGCTCCGCATCGGGGAGCTGTTTTTT.

This clonotype showed up just a few times. The chain joins TRBV6-2 or TRBV6-3 to TRBJ2-5, with D perhaps assigned TRBD1 or TRBD2 (6 bases each). The CDR3 is 15 residues long. Deletions cut 0 bases from V and 4 bases from J, with 12 bases between. The germline V gene has CDR1 MNHEY and CDR2 SVGEGT. DNA for the CDR3: TGTGCCAGCAGTTACTCCGCCGAGGGGGGAGAGACCCAGTACTTC. It yields the protein CASSYSAEGGETQYF.

The V gene is TRBV2, the J gene TRBJ1-2, with D unclear. V shed 6 bases and J shed 3 bases, with 5 bases lying between them. Germline CDR1 is SNHLY and CDR2 is FYNNEI. The CDR3 length is 11 residues. Here the CDR3 reads CASRDDYGYTF. CDR3 nucleotides: TGTGCCAGCAGGGATGACTATGGCTACACCTTC.

The rearrangement links TRBV20-1 to TRBJ2-1; D could derive from TRBD1 or TRBD2 (5 bases each). This CDR3 spans 13 amino acids. Per the germline V gene, CDR1 is DFQATT and CDR2 is SNEGSKA (reference sequence). V was clipped by 6 bases and J by 3 bases, with 12 bases between them. The CDR3 DNA follows: TGCAGTGCCCCAGGGACGGTCTACAATGAGCAGTTCTTC. It encodes CSAPGTVYNEQFF.

J is TRBJ2-3 and V is TRBV30; D ambiguous. The CDR3 is 12 amino acids. CDR1 GTSNPN and CDR2 SVGIG come from the germline V gene (reference sequence). CDR3 protein: CGAETSTDTQYF. DNA of the CDR3: TGTGGGGCGGAAACTAGCACAGATACGCAGTATTTT.

The V and J genes are TRBV30 and TRBJ1-1, with D perhaps TRBD1 (5 bases). Trimming took 3 bases from V and 6 from J, leaving 8 bases between them. CDR1 and CDR2 (germline): GTSNPN, SVGIG (reference sequence). The CDR3 spans 11 residues. Here the CDR3 reads CAWSPGAEAFF. The CDR3 DNA reads as TGTGCCTGGAGCCCGGGGGCTGAAGCTTTCTTT. The full variable domain, completed using reference TRBV30 and TRBJ1-1, is SQTIHQWPATLVQPVGSPLSLECTVEGTSNPNLYWYRQAAGRGLQLLFYSVGIGQISSEVPQNLSASRPQDRQFILSSKKLLLSDSGFYLCAWSPGAEAFFGQGTRLTVV.

There are many counts of this clonotype. The chain is built from TRBV9 and TRBJ2-4, with 8 nucleotides matching TRBD2. CDR1 SGDLS and CDR2 YYNGEE come from the germline V gene. The junction had 5 bases not matched to a gene; V was cut back by 3 bases and J by 6 bases. This CDR3 comprises 14 residues. CDR3 nucleotides: TGTGCCAGCAGCGGAGCGGGAGCTCGAAACATTCAGTACTTC. Its translation: CASSGAGARNIQYF. Drawing the rest from reference TRBV9 and TRBJ2-4, the complete variable domain is DSGVTQTPKHLITATGQRVTLRCSPRSGDLSVYWYQQSLDQGLQFLIQYYNGEERAKGNILERFSAQQFPDLHSELNLSSLELGDSALYFCASSGAGARNIQYFGAGTRLSVL.

This clonotype turned up a few times. This chain connects TRBV20-1 to TRBJ2-1; TRBD2 agrees at 10 bases. Germline V gives CDR1 DFQATT, CDR2 SNEGSKA (reference sequence). Losses at the gene ends were 6 bases for V and 6 bases for J; bases not matched to a gene: 11. The CDR3 runs to 15 residues. The CDR3 nucleotides are TGCAGTGCCCGCCCTACTAGCGGGGTCATCAATGAGCAGTTCTTC. This translates into CSARPTSGVINEQFF.

This clonotype occurred a few times. The chain is built from TRBV6-5 and TRBJ1-2, with TRBD1 as a possible D gene (6 bases). The germline V gene has CDR1 MNHEY and CDR2 SVGAGI. The V end was cut by 0 bases, the J end by 4 bases, with 12 bases between. CDR3 length: 15 amino acids. CDR3 amino acids: CASSYSTGNSYGYTF. DNA of the CDR3: TGTGCCAGCAGTTACTCCACAGGGAACTCCTATGGCTACACCTTC.

This clonotype was counted between two and nine times. The rearrangement joins TRBV6-6 to TRBJ2-5; TRBD2 is a possible D gene (6 bases). The germline gives CDR1 MNHNY, CDR2 SVGAGI (reference sequence). Trimming took off 7 bases at V and 1 base at J, with 13 bases between the two ends. The CDR3 length is 14 residues. CDR3 in amino acids: CASTSSAGQETQYF. In DNA, the CDR3 is TGTGCCAGCACGTCCTCAGCGGGCCAAGAGACCCAGTACTTC.

J is TRBJ2-5 and V is TRBV5-1; 8 positions match TRBD2. Germline V gene sequence: CDR1 SGHRS, CDR2 YFSETQ. The trim removed 4 bases at V and 2 bases at J, leaving 7 bases unmatched. This CDR3 contains 15 residues. The CDR3 loop reads CASSVNSGEQETQYF. CDR3 nucleotides: TGCGCCAGCAGCGTCAATAGCGGGGAACAAGAGACCCAGTACTTC.

The chain uses TRBV7-9 and TRBJ2-1; D is undetermined. CDR1 and CDR2 from the germline V gene are SEHNR and FQNEAQ (reference sequence). Trimming took 5 bases from V and 3 from J, leaving 11 bases between them. This CDR3 has 14 amino acids. In DNA form, the CDR3 reads TGTGCCAGCAGCGCATCCTTGAGCTACAATGAGCAGTTCTTC. Translation gives CASSASLSYNEQFF.

This clonotype was picked up a small number of times. V gene TRBV9 combines with J gene TRBJ2-5; D tentatively fits TRBD1 or TRBD2 (5 bases each). With 4 bases removed from V and 4 bases from J, the gap between germline ends came to 11 bases. This CDR3 has 13 amino acids. Germline V gene lookup returns CDR1 SGDLS and CDR2 YYNGEE. The CDR3 DNA sequence: TGTGCCAGCAGCCCGGGGACGGCAGAGACCCAGTACTTC. It encodes CASSPGTAETQYF.

The CDR3 coding sequence is TGCGCCAGCAATCCGGGACAGGGCTCCACTGAAGCTTTCTTT. Translating gives CASNPGQGSTEAFF. The V gene is TRBV5-1, the J gene TRBJ1-1; 9 bases align to TRBD1. The germline CDR1 and CDR2 sequences are SGHRS and YFSETQ. With V trimmed by 6 bases and J by 4 bases, 7 bases remained unmatched. This CDR3 is built from 14 residues. Full variable domain (remainder filled in from reference TRBV5-1 and TRBJ1-1): KAGVTQTPRYLIKTRGQQVTLSCSPISGHRSVSWYQQTPGQGLQFLFEYFSETQRNKGNFPGRFSGRQFSNSRSEMNVSTLELGDSALYLCASNPGQGSTEAFFGQGTRLTVV.

The V and J genes are TRBV9 and TRBJ2-1; D is perhaps TRBD2 (6 bases). Germline CDR1 SGDLS, CDR2 YYNGEE. V was trimmed by 3 bases and J by 8 bases, leaving 9 bases between them. CDR3 length equals 12 residues. The CDR3 here is CASSGGTDEQFF. CDR3 coding DNA: TGTGCCAGCAGCGGCGGGACTGATGAGCAGTTCTTC.

This clonotype was seen a handful of times. V is TRBV29-1 and J is TRBJ2-5; the match to TRBD1 covers 8 bases. With the DNA end fitting TRBJ2-7 better, the J assignment may be wrong. In germline, CDR1 is SQVTM, CDR2 ANQGSEA. The CDR3 sequence is 14 residues long. The CDR3 coding sequence is TGCAGCGTTGGCCCTGCAGGGGGCACAAACGAGCAGTACTTC. Its protein product is CSVGPAGGTNEQYF.

V gene TRBV27 combines with J gene TRBJ2-7; D uncertain. The CDR3 extends over 13 amino acids. With 4 bases removed from V and 2 bases from J, the gap between germline ends came to 9 bases. Germline lookup yields CDR1 MNHEY and CDR2 SMNVEV (reference sequence). As DNA, the CDR3 is TGTGCCAGCAGTTACAACCAAGCCTACGAGCAGTACTTC. Amino acids: CASSYNQAYEQYF.

This clonotype has more than one count but fewer than ten. The chain links TRBV5-1 to TRBJ2-3; 7 positions match TRBD1. Germline CDR1 SGHRS, CDR2 YFSETQ. The CDR3 contains 15 residues. V gave up 3 bases and J gave up 3 bases; unmatched junction bases: 7. The CDR3 loop is CASSSLTGMTDTQYF. CDR3 nucleotides: TGCGCCAGCAGCTCCCTGACAGGGATGACAGATACGCAGTATTTT.

The chain is built from TRBV6-1 and TRBJ2-2; D uncertain. This CDR3 spans 10 amino acids. Trimming took off 8 bases at V and 7 bases at J, with 5 bases between the two ends. Germline CDR1 MNHNS, CDR2 SASEGT. CDR3 bases: TGTGCCAGCTATTTCGGGGAGCTGTTTTTT. Protein: CASYFGELFF.